This TCR beta chain was identified in a study of Tregs in tolerant kidney transplant recipients. Notes on the study in general: Expanding Tregs on activated donor B cells appeared to best identify donor-specific TCRbeta clones. Biological reproducibility was not directly addressed in this study.

Produced via immunoSEQ multiplex PCR; TCRdb's table is partial and in-frame only. The profile shows some 90,000 clones, roughly 92% of them singletons. Germline loops: CDR1 LNHDA, CDR2 SQIVND (reference sequence). This CDR3 is built from 15 residues. V shed 6 bases and J 4 bases; nucleotides not matched to a gene: 11. CD4+CD25+CD127- Tregs, CD4+CD25- non-Tregs, CD4 and CD8 cells were sorted. Concerning this clone: The antigen remains undetermined.

Source material: CD8+ T cells from blood. This clonotype originated in a human donor in good health. The chain uses TRBV19 and TRBJ2-7; 8 nucleotides align to TRBD1. This CDR3 is CASRGGTGHPYEQYF. The DNA of the CDR3 is TGTGCCAGTAGGGGCGGGACAGGCCACCCTTACGAGCAGTACTTC.